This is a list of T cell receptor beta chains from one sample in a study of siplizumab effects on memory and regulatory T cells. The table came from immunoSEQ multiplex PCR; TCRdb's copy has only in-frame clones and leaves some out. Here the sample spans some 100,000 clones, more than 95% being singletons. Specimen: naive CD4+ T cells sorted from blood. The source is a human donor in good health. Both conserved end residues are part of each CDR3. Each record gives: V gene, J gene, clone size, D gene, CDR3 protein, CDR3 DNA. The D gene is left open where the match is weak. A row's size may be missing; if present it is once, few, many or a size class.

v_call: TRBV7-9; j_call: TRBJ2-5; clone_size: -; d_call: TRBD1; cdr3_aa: CASSPLFGQGEKTQYF; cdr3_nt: TGTGCCAGCAGCCCACTTTTTGGACAGGGGGAAAAGACCCAGTACTTC
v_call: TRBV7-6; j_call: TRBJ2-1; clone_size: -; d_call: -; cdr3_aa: CASSLAVGTESYNEQFF; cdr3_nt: TGTGCCAGCAGCTTAGCGGTCGGGACGGAATCCTACAATGAGCAGTTCTTC
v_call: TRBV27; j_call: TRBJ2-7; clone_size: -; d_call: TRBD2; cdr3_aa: CASSLSRGRPGLVPYEQYF; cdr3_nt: TGTGCCAGCAGTTTATCGAGGGGAAGGCCAGGACTAGTACCCTACGAGCAGTACTTC
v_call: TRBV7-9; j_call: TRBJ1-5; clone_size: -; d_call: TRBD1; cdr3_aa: CASSLEGAYQPQHF; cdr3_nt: TGTGCCAGCAGCTTAGAGGGGGCCTATCAGCCCCAGCATTTT
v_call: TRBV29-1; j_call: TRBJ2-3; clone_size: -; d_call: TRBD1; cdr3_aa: CSVEVRTGGTDTQYF; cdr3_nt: TGCAGCGTTGAAGTGCGGACAGGAGGCACAGATACGCAGTATTTT
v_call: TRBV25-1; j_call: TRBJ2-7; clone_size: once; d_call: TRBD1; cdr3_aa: CASSDPPGQGLSTYEQYF; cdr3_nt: TGTGCCAGCAGTGACCCACCGGGACAGGGGCTATCAACCTACGAGCAGTACTTC
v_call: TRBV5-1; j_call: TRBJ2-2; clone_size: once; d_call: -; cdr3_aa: CASSLGNTGELFF; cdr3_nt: TGCGCCAGCAGCTTAGGGAACACCGGGGAGCTGTTTTTT
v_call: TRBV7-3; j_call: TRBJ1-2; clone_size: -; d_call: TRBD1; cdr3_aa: CASSLDGTDGYTF; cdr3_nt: TGTGCCAGCAGCTTAGACGGGACAGATGGCTACACCTTC
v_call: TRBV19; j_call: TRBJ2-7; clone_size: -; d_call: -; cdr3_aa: CASSIGRGNHEQYF; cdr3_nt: TGTGCCAGTAGTATTGGCAGGGGCAACCACGAGCAGTACTTC
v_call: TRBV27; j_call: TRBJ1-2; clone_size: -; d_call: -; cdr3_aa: CASSKDTYYGYTF; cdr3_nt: TGTGCCAGCAGTAAAGACACCTACTATGGCTACACCTTC
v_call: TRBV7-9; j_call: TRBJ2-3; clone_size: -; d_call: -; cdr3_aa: CASSPPLSGQGNTQYF; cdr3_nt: TGTGCCAGCAGCCCCCCTCTCAGTGGCCAGGGGAATACGCAGTATTTT
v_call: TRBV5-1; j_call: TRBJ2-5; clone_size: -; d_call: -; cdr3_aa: CASSLARRQETQYF; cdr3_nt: TGCGCCAGCAGCTTGGCCCGCCGCCAAGAGACCCAGTACTTC
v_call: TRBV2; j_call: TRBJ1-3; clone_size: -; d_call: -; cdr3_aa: CASSGHIGNTIYF; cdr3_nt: TGTGCCAGCAGTGGACACATTGGAAACACCATATATTTT
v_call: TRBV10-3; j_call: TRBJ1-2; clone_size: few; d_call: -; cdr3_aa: CAIAGTDIYGYTF; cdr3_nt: TGTGCCATCGCCGGAACGGACATCTATGGCTACACCTTC
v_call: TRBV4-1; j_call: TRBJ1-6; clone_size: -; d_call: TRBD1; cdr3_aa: CASSQEVRGSSSPLHF; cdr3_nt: TGCGCCAGCAGCCAAGAGGTCAGGGGGTCTAGTTCACCCCTCCACTTT
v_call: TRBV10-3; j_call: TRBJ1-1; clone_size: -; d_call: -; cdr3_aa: CAISESGGNTEAFF; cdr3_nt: TGTGCCATCAGTGAGTCAGGGGGGAACACTGAAGCTTTCTTT
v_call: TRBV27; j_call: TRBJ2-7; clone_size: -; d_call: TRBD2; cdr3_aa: CASRWTSGGPPYF; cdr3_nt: TGTGCCAGCAGGTGGACTAGCGGGGGCCCGCCGTACTTC
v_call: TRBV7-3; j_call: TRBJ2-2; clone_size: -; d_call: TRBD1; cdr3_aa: CASSRTGGRDGELFF; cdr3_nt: TGTGCCAGCAGTAGGACAGGGGGACGGGACGGGGAGCTGTTTTTT
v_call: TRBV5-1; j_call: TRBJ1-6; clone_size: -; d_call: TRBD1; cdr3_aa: CASSLGGTGGPVRNSPLHF; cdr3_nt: TGCGCCAGCAGCTTGGGCGGGACAGGGGGCCCCGTGAGGAATTCACCCCTCCACTTT
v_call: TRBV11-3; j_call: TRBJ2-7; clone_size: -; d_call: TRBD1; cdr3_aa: CASRTRADRVYEQYF; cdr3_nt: TGTGCCAGCAGGACCAGGGCGGACAGGGTCTACGAGCAGTACTTC
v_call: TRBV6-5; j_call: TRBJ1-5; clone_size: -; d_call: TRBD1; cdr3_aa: CASSNEQGRNQPQHF; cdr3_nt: TGTGCCAGCAGTAACGAACAGGGGCGCAATCAGCCCCAGCATTTT
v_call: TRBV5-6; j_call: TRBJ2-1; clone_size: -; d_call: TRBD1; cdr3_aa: CASSRRDSDNEQFF; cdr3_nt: TGTGCCAGCAGCCGCCGGGACAGCGACAATGAGCAGTTCTTC
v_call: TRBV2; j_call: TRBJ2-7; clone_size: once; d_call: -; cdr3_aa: CASSPDGTLSYEQYF; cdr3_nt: TGTGCCAGCAGCCCTGACGGTACGCTCTCCTACGAGCAGTACTTC
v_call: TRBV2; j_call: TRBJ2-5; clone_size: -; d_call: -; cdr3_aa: CASSDLTDQETQYF; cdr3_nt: TGTGCCAGCAGTGACTTGACGGACCAAGAGACCCAGTACTTC
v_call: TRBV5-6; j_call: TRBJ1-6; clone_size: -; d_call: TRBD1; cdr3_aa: CASSSDRGFYNSPLHF; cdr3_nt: TGTGCCAGCAGTTCCGACAGGGGGTTTTATAATTCACCCCTCCACTTT
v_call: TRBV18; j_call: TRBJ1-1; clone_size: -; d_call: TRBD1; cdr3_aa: CASSPTILGGQTNTEAFF; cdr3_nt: TGTGCCAGCTCACCCACTATCTTAGGGGGACAGACGAACACTGAAGCTTTCTTT
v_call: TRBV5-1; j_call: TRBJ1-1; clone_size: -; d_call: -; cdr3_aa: CASSAQGDTEAFF; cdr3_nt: TGCGCCAGCAGCGCTCAGGGTGACACTGAAGCTTTCTTT
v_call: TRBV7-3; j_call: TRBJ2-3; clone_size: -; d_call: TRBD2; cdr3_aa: CASSYGLDGSDTQYF; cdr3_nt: TGTGCCAGCAGCTACGGACTAGACGGGTCAGATACGCAGTATTTT
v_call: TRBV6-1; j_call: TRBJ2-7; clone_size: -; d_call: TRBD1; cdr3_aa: CASSERAGGDEQYF; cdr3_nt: TGTGCCAGCAGTGAAAGGGCAGGGGGCGACGAGCAGTACTTC
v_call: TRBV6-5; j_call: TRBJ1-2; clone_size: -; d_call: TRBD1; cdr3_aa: CASSKETGGLYGYTF; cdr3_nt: TGTGCCAGCAGTAAAGAGACAGGGGGCCTCTATGGCTACACCTTC
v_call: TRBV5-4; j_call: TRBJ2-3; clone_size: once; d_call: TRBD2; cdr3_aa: CASSLVVGGTDTQYF; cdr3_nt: TGTGCCAGCAGCTTGGTAGTGGGGGGGACAGATACGCAGTATTTT
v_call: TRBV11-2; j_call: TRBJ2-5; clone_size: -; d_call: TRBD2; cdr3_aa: CASSARLAGGQETQYF; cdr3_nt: TGTGCCAGCAGCGCCAGACTAGCGGGGGGGCAAGAGACCCAGTACTTC
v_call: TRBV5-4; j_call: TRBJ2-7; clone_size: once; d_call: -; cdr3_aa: CASSSWAGNEQYF; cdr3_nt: TGTGCCAGCAGCTCCTGGGCAGGGAACGAGCAGTACTTC
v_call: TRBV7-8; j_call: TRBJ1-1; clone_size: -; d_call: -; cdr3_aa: CASSTVTGRKNTEAFF; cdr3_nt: TGTGCCAGCAGCACCGTCACGGGGCGGAAAAACACTGAAGCTTTCTTT
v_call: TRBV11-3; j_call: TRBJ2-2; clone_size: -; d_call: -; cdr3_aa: CASSRDSTNTGELFF; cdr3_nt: TGTGCCAGCAGTCGTGACAGTACGAACACCGGGGAGCTGTTTTTT
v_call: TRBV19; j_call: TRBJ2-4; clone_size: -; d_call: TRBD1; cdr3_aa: CASSRSGGVWNIQYF; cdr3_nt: TGTGCCAGTAGTAGGTCAGGGGGTGTCTGGAACATTCAGTACTTC
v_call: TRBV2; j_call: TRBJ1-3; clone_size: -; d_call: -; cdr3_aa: CASSGSNRISSGNTIYF; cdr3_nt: TGTGCCAGCAGCGGCAGTAACAGGATAAGCTCTGGAAACACCATATATTTT
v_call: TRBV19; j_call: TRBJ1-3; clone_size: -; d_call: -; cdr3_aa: CASTEGPSGNTIYF; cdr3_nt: TGTGCCAGTACAGAGGGCCCCTCTGGAAACACCATATATTTT
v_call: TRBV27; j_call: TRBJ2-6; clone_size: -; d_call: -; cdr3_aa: CASSGEISGANVLTF; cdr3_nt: TGTGCCAGCAGCGGAGAAATCTCTGGGGCCAACGTCCTGACTTTC
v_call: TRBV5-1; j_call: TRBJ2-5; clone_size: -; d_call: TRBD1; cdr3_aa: CASSLVPDRVGETQYF; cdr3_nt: TGCGCCAGCAGCTTGGTTCCGGACAGGGTGGGAGAGACCCAGTACTTC
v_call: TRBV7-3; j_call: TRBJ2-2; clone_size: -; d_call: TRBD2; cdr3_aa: CASSPPLAGGLAGELFF; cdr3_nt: TGTGCCAGCAGCCCCCCGTTAGCGGGGGGGCTGGCCGGGGAGCTGTTTTTT
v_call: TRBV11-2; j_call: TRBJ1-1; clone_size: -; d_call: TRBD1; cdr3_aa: CASSLQGQGMNTEAFF; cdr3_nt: TGTGCCAGCAGCTTACAGGGACAGGGGATGAACACTGAAGCTTTCTTT
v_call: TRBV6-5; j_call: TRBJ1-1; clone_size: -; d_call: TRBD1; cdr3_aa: CASSTLQGAGTEAFF; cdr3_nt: TGTGCCAGCAGTACCCTCCAGGGGGCGGGGACTGAAGCTTTCTTT
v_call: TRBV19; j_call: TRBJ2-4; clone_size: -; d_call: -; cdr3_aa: CASNGVLAKNIQYF; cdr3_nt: TGTGCCAGTAATGGGGTCTTAGCCAAAAACATTCAGTACTTC
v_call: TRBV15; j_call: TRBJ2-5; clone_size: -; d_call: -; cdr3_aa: CATSRIEETQYF; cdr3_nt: TGTGCCACCAGCCGGATCGAAGAGACCCAGTACTTC
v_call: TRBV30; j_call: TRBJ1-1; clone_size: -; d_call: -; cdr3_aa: CAWRWGGNTEAFF; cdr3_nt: TGTGCCTGGAGATGGGGCGGGAACACTGAAGCTTTCTTT
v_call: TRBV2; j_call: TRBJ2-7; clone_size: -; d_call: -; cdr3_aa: CASSGTAYEQYF; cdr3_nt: TGTGCCAGCTCGGGCACTGCCTACGAGCAGTACTTC
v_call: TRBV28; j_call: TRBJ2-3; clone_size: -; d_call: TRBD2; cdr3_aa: CASSLPSGAYTQYF; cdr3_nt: TGTGCCAGCAGCCTCCCTAGCGGGGCATATACGCAGTATTTT
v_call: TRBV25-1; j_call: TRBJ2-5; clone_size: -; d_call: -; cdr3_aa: CASRLGAPETQYF; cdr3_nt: TGTGCCAGCAGACTGGGGGCCCCGGAGACCCAGTACTTC
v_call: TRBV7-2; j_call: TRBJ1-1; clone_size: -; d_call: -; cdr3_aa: CASSLSGTPNTEAFF; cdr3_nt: TGTGCCAGCAGCTTATCAGGGACACCGAACACTGAAGCTTTCTTT
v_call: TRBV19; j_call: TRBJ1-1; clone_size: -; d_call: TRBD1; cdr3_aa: CASRWDAQGARNTEAFF; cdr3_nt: TGTGCCAGTAGGTGGGACGCACAGGGGGCAAGGAACACTGAAGCTTTCTTT
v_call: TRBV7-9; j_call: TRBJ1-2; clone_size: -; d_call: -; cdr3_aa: CASSLAEGSGYGYTF; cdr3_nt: TGTGCCAGCAGCTTAGCTGAGGGCTCGGGCTATGGCTACACCTTC
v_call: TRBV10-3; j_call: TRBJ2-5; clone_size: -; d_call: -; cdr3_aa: CATSYPGETQYF; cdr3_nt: TGTGCCACCTCCTACCCTGGGGAGACCCAGTACTTC
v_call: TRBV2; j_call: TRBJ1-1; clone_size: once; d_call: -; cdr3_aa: CASRDRHEWKAFF; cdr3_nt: TGTGCCAGCAGAGATCGACACGAATGGAAAGCTTTCTTT
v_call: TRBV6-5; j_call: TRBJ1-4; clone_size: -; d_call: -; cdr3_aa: CASSAGVPGEKLFF; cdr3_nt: TGTGCCAGCAGCGCAGGGGTCCCCGGTGAAAAACTGTTTTTT
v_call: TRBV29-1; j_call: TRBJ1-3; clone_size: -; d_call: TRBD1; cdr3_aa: CSVDRGPALGNTIYF; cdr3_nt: TGCAGCGTCGACAGGGGCCCGGCTCTTGGAAACACCATATATTTT
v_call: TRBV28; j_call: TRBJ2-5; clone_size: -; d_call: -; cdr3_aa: CASGWGFQGGQETQYF; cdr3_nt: TGTGCCAGCGGGTGGGGATTTCAGGGGGGCCAAGAGACCCAGTACTTC
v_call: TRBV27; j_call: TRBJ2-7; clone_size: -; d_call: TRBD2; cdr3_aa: CASGVRGASYEQYF; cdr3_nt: TGTGCCAGCGGGGTGCGGGGGGCCTCCTACGAGCAGTACTTC
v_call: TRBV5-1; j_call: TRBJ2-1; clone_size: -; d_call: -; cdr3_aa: CASSLDYNEQFF; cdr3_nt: TGCGCCAGCAGCTTGGACTACAATGAGCAGTTCTTC